This T cell receptor beta chain was sequenced in a study of blood T cell repertoires in COVID-19. Study overall: Acute and convalescent COVID-19 samples came from the United States, Italy and Spain. From T cells, B-cell-depleted T cells, or PBMCs came the material, which was cDNA or gDNA.

Profiled with immunoSEQ multiplex PCR; TCRdb holds only in-frame clones, not every one. The sample consists of 130,000 or so clones, roughly 77% of them appearing once. Germline trimming cut 1 base from V and 3 bases from J; bases unmatched to any gene: 5. Germline loops: CDR1 LGHNA, CDR2 YNFKEQ. The length of the CDR3 is 15 residues. This clone was seen just once. Seattle's cohort entered during active infection and was followed longitudinally. This clonotype was obtained from a woman aged 70-85 years with COVID-19, enrolled during active disease. Sequencing was done on a sample of peripheral blood. V is TRBV4-2 and J is TRBJ2-7; 8 nucleotides align to TRBD1. DNA of the CDR3: TGTGCCAGCAGCCAAGCCGGGACAGGCTTCTACGAGCAGTACTTC. Translation: CASSQAGTGFYEQYF.